Below, 12 T cell receptor beta chains from the same sample are listed, as sequenced in a study of CD8+ T cells in alopecia areata. Extraction of RNA preceded its reverse transcription into cDNA, which served as the sequencing template. Profiled with immunoSEQ multiplex PCR; TCRdb holds only in-frame clones, not every one. The sample yields a few thousand clones, more than 60% seen once. As for treatment: oral pan-JAK inhibitor, 5-10 mg twice daily. The investigators collected lesional scalp punch biopsies and peripheral blood from alopecia areata patients. Source: skin, taken at week 24, from a patient treated with tofacitinib. The source of these receptors is a human donor with alopecia areata.

This clone was counted a few times. This chain joins TRBV13 and TRBJ2-2; possibly TRBD2 for D (7 bases). The CDR3 covers 14 residues. With 6 bases removed from V and 9 bases from J, the gap between germline ends came to 17 bases. Germline assignment: CDR1 PRHDT and CDR2 FYEKMQ (reference sequence). CDR3 nucleotides: TGTGCCAGCAGGCCTCGGGGGGCTGAGCGGGAGCTGTTTTTT. Its protein product is CASRPRGAERELFF.

This clone appeared a few times. The chain couples TRBV29-1 to TRBJ2-7; D not resolved. V was trimmed by 0 bases and J by 12 bases, leaving 15 bases between them. This CDR3 is built from 12 residues. Germline assignment: CDR1 SQVTM and CDR2 ANQGSEA. The CDR3 sequence is CSVEEGGRPRYF. CDR3 DNA: TGCAGCGTTGAAGAAGGCGGACGCCCGAGGTACTTC.

V usage is TRBV2 and J usage is TRBJ2-1; D is unresolved. Germline V gene data show CDR1 as SNHLY and CDR2 as FYNNEI. The germline V and J ends were trimmed by 10 bases and 0 bases, with 13 bases remaining between them. CDR3 length equals 14 residues. CDR3 bases: TGTGCCATCCAGGTAGCTAGCTCCTACAATGAGCAGTTCTTC. Protein product: CAIQVASSYNEQFF.

CDR3: CASTFEGRNSPLHF. CDR3 DNA sequence: TGTGCCAGCACCTTCGAAGGGAGGAATTCACCCCTCCACTTT. This rearrangement joins TRBV5-5 to TRBJ1-6; D remains ambiguous. V lost 6 bases and J lost 7, with 14 bases in between. The CDR3 spans 14 residues. Germline V gene sequence: CDR1 SGHKS, CDR2 YYEKEE (reference sequence).

This chain connects TRBV7-2 to TRBJ1-1; unclear D gene. This CDR3 comprises 12 residues. The germline CDR1 and CDR2 sequences are SGHTA and FQGNSA. V shed 5 bases and J shed 4 bases, with 8 bases lying between them. In DNA, the CDR3 is TGTGCCAGCAGCCGTTACCCCACTGAAGCTTTCTTT. Translating gives CASSRYPTEAFF.

The V gene is TRBV11-2, the J gene TRBJ1-6; 8 bases map to TRBD1. V trimming: 4 bases; J trimming: 1 base; junction bases outside the gene matches: 6. Germline V lookup: CDR1 SGHAT, CDR2 FQNNGV. This CDR3 is built from 17 residues. The CDR3 nucleotides are TGTGCCAGCAGCTCGTACAGGGGGGAATCCTATAATTCACCCCTCCACTTT. Translation: CASSSYRGESYNSPLHF.

This chain uses TRBV10-2 with TRBJ1-1, with 7 bases that match TRBD1. Germline assignment: CDR1 WSHSY and CDR2 SAAADI. This CDR3 is built from 17 residues. J gave up 2 bases and V 8 bases, and 17 bases lay outside the gene matches. The CDR3 loop is CASSRARTGIQNTEAFF. The DNA for the CDR3 is TGCGCCAGCTCCAGAGCCCGGACAGGTATACAAAACACTGAAGCTTTCTTT.

There are a few counts of this clone. The chain has TRBV10-2 and TRBJ2-7, with D perhaps matching TRBD1 (6 bases). This CDR3 has 15 residues. Trimming shortened V by 8 bases and J by 6 bases, and 23 bases separated the two germline ends. Looked up from germline, CDR1 is WSHSY and CDR2 is SAAADI. The CDR3 loop is CASQDPGHSFREQYF. CDR3 coding DNA: TGCGCCAGCCAAGATCCGGGACACTCCTTTCGCGAGCAGTACTTC.

The CDR3 sequence: CASSFFIGELFF. Here the CDR3 DNA reads TGTGCCAGCAGCTTCTTCATCGGGGAGCTGTTTTTT. The chain couples TRBV7-2 to TRBJ2-2, with no clear D. Germline V gene lookup returns CDR1 SGHTA and CDR2 FQGNSA. V was shortened by 3 bases and J by 7 bases, with 6 bases between the two germline ends. The CDR3 contains 12 residues.

This chain links TRBV6-1 with TRBJ2-7; D assignment may be TRBD1 or TRBD2 (5 bases each). The germline V and J ends were trimmed by 7 bases and 0 bases, with 16 bases remaining between them. The germline CDR1 and CDR2 sequences are MNHNS and SASEGT. CDR3 length equals 15 residues. CDR3 coding DNA: TGTGCCAGCAAAGTCCCGGGACCGAGCTCCTACGAGCAGTACTTC. Protein product: CASKVPGPSSYEQYF.

CDR3 DNA: TGTGCCAGCAGCTTAGGCGCAGGGGAGGCCAAAAACATTCAGTACTTC. This sequence encodes CASSLGAGEAKNIQYF. J is TRBJ2-4 and V is TRBV7-8; D possibly corresponds to TRBD1 (6 bases). V lost 1 base and J lost 1, with 11 bases in between. Per germline, CDR1 SGHVS and CDR2 FQNEAQ. The length of the CDR3 is 16 residues.

In this sample, this clone turned up once. The J gene is TRBJ2-3, the V gene TRBV7-6; 14 positions match TRBD2. This CDR3 has 18 amino acids. With V trimmed by 3 bases and J by 2 bases, 7 bases remained unmatched. Germline CDR1 SGHVS, CDR2 FNYEAQ. Here the CDR3 reads CASSFGTSGGAITDTQYF. The CDR3 DNA reads as TGTGCCAGCAGCTTCGGGACTAGCGGGGGAGCAATCACAGATACGCAGTATTTT. Full variable domain (outside the CDR3, taken from reference TRBV7-6 and TRBJ2-3): GAGVSQSPRYKVTKRGQDVALRCDPISGHVSLYWYRQALGQGPEFLTYFNYEAQQDKSGLPNDRFSAERPEGSISTLTIQRTEQRDSAMYRCASSFGTSGGAITDTQYFGPGTRLTVL.